This T cell receptor (beta chain) was obtained from a study of shared clonotypes between healthy human individuals. Using immunoSEQ multiplex PCR, the repertoire was profiled, and TCRdb retains in-frame clones only, with some absent. This table has approximately 1.5 million clones, 98% appearing once. The length of the CDR3 is 14 residues. From germline, CDR1 is ENHRY and CDR2 SYGVKD. Trimming stripped 0 bases from V and 2 bases from J, with 6 bases between. The clonotype originates from a young man in good health. Sequencing was carried out using naive CD4+ T cells sorted from blood. The sample's subset: CD45RA+ positively selected. The chain recombines TRBV10-3 with TRBJ2-3, with D maybe TRBD2 (5 bases). CDR3 protein: CAISESSVTDTQYF. CDR3 nucleotide sequence: TGTGCCATCAGTGAGTCTAGCGTCACAGATACGCAGTATTTT.